This TCR beta chain appears in the sequencing data of a study of T cell responses to AZD1222 COVID-19 vaccine. As regards this clone: What it binds is not known.

The data were produced by immunoSEQ multiplex PCR, yet TCRdb's version contains in-frame clones alone and is incomplete. The sample has 150,000 or so clones, more than 85% seen once. Study-wide points: The donor cohort was predominantly white British with a female majority, and clonal diversity may have been underestimated.

Germline V gene lookup returns CDR1 MNHEY and CDR2 SMNVEV (reference sequence). V was clipped by 8 bases and J by 7 bases, with 11 bases between them. CDR3 length: 12 residues. The sequencing used peripheral blood, collected on day 0 of AZD1222 vaccination. This TCR derives from an adult in good health. This chain links TRBV27 with TRBJ1-4; D is possibly TRBD1 (6 bases). In nucleotides, the CDR3 is TGTGCCAGCGGGGGGGCGGGTGAAAAACTGTTTTTT. Translating gives CASGGAGEKLFF.